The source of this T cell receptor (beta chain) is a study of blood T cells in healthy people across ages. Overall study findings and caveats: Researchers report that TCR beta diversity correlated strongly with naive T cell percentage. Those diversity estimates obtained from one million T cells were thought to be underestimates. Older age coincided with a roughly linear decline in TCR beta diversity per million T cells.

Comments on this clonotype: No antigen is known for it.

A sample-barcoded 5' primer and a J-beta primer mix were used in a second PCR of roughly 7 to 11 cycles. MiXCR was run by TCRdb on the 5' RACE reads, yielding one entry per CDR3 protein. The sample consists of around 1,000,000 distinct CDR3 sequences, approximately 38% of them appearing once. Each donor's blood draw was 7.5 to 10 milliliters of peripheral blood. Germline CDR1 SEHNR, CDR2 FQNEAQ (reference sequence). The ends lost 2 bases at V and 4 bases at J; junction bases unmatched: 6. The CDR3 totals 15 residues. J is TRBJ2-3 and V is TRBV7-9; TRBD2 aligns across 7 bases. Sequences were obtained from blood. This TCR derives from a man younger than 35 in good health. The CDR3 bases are TGTGCCAGCAGCTTATGGGCGGGAGTGCCAGATACGCAGTATTTT. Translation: CASSLWAGVPDTQYF. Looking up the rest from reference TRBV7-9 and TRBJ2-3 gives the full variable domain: DTGVSQNPRHKITKRGQNVTFRCDPISEHNRLYWYRQTLGQGPEFLTYFQNEAQLEKSRLLSDRFSAERPKGSFSTLEIQRTEQGDSAMYLCASSLWAGVPDTQYFGPGTRLTVL.